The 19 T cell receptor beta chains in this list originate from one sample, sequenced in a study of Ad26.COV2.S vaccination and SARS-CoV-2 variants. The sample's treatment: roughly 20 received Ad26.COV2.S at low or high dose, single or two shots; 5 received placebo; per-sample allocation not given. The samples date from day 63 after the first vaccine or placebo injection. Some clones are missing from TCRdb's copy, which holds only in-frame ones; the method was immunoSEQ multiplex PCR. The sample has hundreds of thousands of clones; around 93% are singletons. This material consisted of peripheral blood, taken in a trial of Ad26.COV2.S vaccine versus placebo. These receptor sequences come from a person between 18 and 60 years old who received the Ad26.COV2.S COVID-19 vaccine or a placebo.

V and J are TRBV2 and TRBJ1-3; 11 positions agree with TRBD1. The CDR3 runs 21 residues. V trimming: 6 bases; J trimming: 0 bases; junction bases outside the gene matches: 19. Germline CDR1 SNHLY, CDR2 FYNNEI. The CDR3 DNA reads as TGTGCCAGCAGGCAATCTACCGGACAGGGGGCGAGAGATAGCTCTGGAAACACCATATATTTT. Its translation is CASRQSTGQGARDSSGNTIYF.

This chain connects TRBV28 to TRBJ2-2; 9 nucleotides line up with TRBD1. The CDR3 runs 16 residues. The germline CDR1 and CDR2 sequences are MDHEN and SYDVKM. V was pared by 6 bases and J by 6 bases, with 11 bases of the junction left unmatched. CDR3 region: CASRTIGTGRPGELFF. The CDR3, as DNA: TGTGCCAGCAGGACAATCGGGACAGGGCGCCCCGGGGAGCTGTTTTTT. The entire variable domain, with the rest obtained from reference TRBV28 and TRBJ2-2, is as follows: DVKVTQSSRYLVKRTGEKVFLECVQDMDHENMFWYRQDPGLGLRLIYFSYDVKMKEKGDIPEGYSVSREKKERFSLILESASTNQTSMYLCASRTIGTGRPGELFFGEGSRLTVL.

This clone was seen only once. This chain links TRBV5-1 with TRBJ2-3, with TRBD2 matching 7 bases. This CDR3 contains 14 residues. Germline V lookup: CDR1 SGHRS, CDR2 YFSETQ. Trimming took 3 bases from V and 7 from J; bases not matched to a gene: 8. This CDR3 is CASSSFVGGNTQYF. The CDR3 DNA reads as TGCGCCAGCAGCTCCTTCGTGGGAGGGAATACGCAGTATTTT. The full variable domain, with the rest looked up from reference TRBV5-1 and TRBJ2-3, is KAGVTQTPRYLIKTRGQQVTLSCSPISGHRSVSWYQQTPGQGLQFLFEYFSETQRNKGNFPGRFSGRQFSNSRSEMNVSTLELGDSALYLCASSSFVGGNTQYFGPGTRLTVL.

CDR3 in DNA: TGTGCCAGTAGTCCCCGTCGTCAGGGCTATAATGAAAAACTGTTTTTT. Protein sequence: CASSPRRQGYNEKLFF. The chain joins TRBV19 to TRBJ1-4, with D possibly matching TRBD1 (5 bases). V lost 5 bases and J lost 4, with 17 bases in between. This CDR3 region has 16 residues. Germline CDR1 reads LNHDA; CDR2 reads SQIVND (reference sequence).

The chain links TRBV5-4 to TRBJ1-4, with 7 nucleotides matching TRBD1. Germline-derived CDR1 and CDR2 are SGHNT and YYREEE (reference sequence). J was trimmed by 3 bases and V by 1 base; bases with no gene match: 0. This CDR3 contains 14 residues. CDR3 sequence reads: CASSLTGANEKLFF. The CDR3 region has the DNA TGTGCCAGCAGCTTGACAGGGGCTAATGAAAAACTGTTTTTT.

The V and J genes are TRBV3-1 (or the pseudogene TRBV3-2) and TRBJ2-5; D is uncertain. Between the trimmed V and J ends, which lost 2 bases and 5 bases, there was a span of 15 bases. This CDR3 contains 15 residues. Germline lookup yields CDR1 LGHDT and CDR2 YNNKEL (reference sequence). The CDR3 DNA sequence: TGTGCCAGCAGCCAACCCCAGACCCTGGGGGAGACCCAGTACTTC. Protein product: CASSQPQTLGETQYF.

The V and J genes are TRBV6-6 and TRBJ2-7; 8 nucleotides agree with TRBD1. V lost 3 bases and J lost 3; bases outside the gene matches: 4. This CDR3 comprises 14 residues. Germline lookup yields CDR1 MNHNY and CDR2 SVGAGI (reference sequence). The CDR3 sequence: CASSYDRGIYEQYF. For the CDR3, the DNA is TGTGCCAGCAGTTATGACAGGGGAATCTACGAGCAGTACTTC.

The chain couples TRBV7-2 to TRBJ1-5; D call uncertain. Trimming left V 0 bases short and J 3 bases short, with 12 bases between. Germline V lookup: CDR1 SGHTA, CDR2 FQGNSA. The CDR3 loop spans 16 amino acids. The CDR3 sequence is CASSLAGSQINQPQHF. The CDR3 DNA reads TGTGCCAGCAGCTTAGCCGGTAGTCAGATCAATCAGCCCCAGCATTTT.

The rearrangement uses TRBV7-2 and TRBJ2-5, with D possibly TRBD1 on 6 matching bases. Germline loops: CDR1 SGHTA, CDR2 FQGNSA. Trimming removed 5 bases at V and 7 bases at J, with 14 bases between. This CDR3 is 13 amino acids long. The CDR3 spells CASSLGHLRTQYF. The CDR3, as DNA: TGTGCCAGCAGCCTGGGACACCTTAGGACCCAGTACTTC.

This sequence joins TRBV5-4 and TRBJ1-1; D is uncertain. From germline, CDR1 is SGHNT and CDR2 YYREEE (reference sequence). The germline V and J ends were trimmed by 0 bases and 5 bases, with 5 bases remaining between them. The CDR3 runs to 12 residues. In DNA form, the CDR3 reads TGTGCCAGCAGCTTGGTCGATACTGAAGCTTTCTTT. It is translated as CASSLVDTEAFF.

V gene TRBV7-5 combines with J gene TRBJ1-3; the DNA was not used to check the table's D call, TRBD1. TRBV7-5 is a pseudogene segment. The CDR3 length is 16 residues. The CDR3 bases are TGTGCCAGAAGTCTGAACAGGGCAATCTCTGGAAACACCATATATTTT. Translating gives CARSLNRAISGNTIYF.

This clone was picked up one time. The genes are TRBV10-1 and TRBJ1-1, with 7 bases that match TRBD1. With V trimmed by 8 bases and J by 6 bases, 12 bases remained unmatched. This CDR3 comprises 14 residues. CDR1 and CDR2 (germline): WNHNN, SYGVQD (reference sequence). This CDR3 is CASGGVGGWPEAFF. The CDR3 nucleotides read TGCGCCAGCGGGGGGGTAGGGGGCTGGCCTGAAGCTTTCTTT.

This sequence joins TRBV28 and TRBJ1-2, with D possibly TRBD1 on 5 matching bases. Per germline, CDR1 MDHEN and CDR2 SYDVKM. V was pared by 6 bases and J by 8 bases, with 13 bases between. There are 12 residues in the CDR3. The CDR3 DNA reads TGTGCCAGCAGAATCAGGGCAGGAGGCTACACCTTC. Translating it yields CASRIRAGGYTF.

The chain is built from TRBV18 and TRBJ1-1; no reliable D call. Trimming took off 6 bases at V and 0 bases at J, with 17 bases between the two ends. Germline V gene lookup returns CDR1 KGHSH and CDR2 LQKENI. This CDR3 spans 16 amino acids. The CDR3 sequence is CASSQLWAGMNTEAFF. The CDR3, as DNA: TGTGCCAGCTCGCAACTTTGGGCGGGGATGAACACTGAAGCTTTCTTT.

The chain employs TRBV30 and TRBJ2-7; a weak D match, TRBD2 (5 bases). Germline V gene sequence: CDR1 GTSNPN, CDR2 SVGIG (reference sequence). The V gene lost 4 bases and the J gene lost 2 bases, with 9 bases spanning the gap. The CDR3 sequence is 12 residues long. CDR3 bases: TGTGCCTGGAAAACGGGGACCTACGAGCAGTACTTC. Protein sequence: CAWKTGTYEQYF.

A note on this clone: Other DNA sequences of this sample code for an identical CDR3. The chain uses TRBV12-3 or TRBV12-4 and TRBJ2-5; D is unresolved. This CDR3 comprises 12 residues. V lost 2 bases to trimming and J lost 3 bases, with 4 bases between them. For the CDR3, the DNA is TGTGCCAGCAGTTTAACCGAAGAGACCCAGTACTTC. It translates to CASSLTEETQYF.

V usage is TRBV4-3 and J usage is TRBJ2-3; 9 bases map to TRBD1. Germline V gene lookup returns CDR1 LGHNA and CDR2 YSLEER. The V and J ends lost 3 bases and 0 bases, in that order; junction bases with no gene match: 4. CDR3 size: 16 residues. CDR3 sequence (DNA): TGCGCCAGCAGCCACCAGGACAGGGGAAGCACAGATACGCAGTATTTT. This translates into CASSHQDRGSTDTQYF.

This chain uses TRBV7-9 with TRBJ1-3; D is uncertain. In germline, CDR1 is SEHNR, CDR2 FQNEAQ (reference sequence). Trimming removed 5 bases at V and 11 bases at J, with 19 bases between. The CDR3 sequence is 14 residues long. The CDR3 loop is CASSDGPGGDPIYF. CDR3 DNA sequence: TGTGCCAGCAGCGACGGGCCCGGAGGAGATCCCATATATTTT.

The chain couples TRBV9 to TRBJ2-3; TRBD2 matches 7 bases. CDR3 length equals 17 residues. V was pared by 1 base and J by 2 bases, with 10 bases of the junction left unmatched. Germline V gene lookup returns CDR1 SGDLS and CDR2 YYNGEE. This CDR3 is CASSVSWGGESTDTQYF. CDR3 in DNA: TGTGCCAGCAGCGTAAGCTGGGGGGGAGAATCCACAGATACGCAGTATTTT.